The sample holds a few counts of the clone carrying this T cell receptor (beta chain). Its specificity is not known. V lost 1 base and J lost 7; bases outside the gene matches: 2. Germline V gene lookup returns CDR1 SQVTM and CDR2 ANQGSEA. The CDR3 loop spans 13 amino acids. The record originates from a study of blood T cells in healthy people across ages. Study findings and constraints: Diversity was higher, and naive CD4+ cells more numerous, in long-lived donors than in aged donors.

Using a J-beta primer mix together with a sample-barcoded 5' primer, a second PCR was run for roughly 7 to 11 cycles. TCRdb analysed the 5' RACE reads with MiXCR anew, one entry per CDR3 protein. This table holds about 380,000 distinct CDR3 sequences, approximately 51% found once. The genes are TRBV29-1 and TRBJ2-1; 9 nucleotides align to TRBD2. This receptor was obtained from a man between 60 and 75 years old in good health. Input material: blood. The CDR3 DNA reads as TGCAGCGTTGAAGGTCTAGCGGGGAATGAGCAGTTCTTC. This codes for CSVEGLAGNEQFF.